Shown below are 13 T cell receptor beta chains from a single sample sequenced in a study of shared clonotypes between healthy human individuals. Profiling relied on immunoSEQ multiplex PCR, and the TCRdb table lists in-frame clones only, not all of them. This sample has 600,000 to 750,000 clones; about two thirds occur once, and the top ten carry roughly 1.8%. Source material: memory CD4+ T cells sorted from blood. This sample's subset: CD45RA-negative fraction. The receptors originated from a woman aged 25 to 45 in good health.

The chain couples TRBV4-2 to TRBJ1-4; TRBD1 matches 7 bases. The CDR3 length is 15 residues. Germline trimming cut 4 bases from V and 7 bases from J; bases unmatched to any gene: 9. Per germline, CDR1 LGHNA and CDR2 YNFKEQ. In DNA form, the CDR3 reads TGTGCCAGCAGCCCTCAGACAGGGTTACGTGAAAAACTGTTTTTT. It is translated as CASSPQTGLREKLFF.

This clone was observed a handful of times. This rearrangement joins TRBV28 to TRBJ1-2; D is ambiguous. Germline CDR1 reads MDHEN; CDR2 reads SYDVKM. This CDR3 spans 12 amino acids. Trimming took off 8 bases at V and 5 bases at J, with 12 bases between the two ends. The CDR3 spells CASCEAPYGYTF. As DNA, the CDR3 is TGTGCCAGCTGTGAAGCCCCTTATGGCTACACCTTC.

The chain links TRBV14 to TRBJ2-7, with D unresolved. Trimming cost V 0 bases and J 2 bases, with 11 bases left between them. Per germline, CDR1 SGHDN and CDR2 FVKESK. This CDR3 contains 15 residues. Here the CDR3 reads CASSQEWVRPYEQYF. The CDR3 nucleotides are TGTGCCAGCAGCCAAGAATGGGTACGTCCCTACGAGCAGTACTTC.

In this sample, this clone turned up once. The V gene is TRBV5-1, the J gene TRBJ2-4, with D unclear. There are 16 residues in the CDR3. The V gene lost 2 bases and the J gene lost 0 bases, with 12 bases spanning the gap. In germline, CDR1 is SGHRS, CDR2 YFSETQ. The CDR3 region has the DNA TGCGCCAGCAGCTTTTTTGGAATTGAAGCCAAAAACATTCAGTACTTC. Protein sequence: CASSFFGIEAKNIQYF.

This clone was counted ten times or more. The chain couples TRBV7-2 to TRBJ2-5; D gene unclear. The CDR3 spans 14 residues. CDR1 is SGHTA and CDR2 is FQGNSA in the germline V gene. Trimming pared 5 bases from V and 5 bases from J, leaving 15 bases between. CDR3 sequence: CASSPRRWGETQYF. Here the CDR3 DNA reads TGTGCCAGCAGCCCGAGGCGATGGGGTGAGACCCAGTACTTC.

The chain employs TRBV2 and TRBJ2-5; D is unresolved. The CDR3 contains 12 residues. Germline V gene data show CDR1 as SNHLY and CDR2 as FYNNEI. V shed 7 bases and J shed 5 bases, with 11 bases lying between them. The CDR3 DNA follows: TGTGCCAGCATGGATTTGGGGGAGACCCAGTACTTC. Residues: CASMDLGETQYF. Complete variable domain (other parts from reference TRBV2 and TRBJ2-5): EPEVTQTPSHQVTQMGQEVILRCVPISNHLYFYWYRQILGQKVEFLVSFYNNEISEKSEIFDDQFSVERPDGSNFTLKIRSTKLEDSAMYFCASMDLGETQYFGPGTRLLVL.

This clone was seen a few times. The chain employs TRBV10-1 and TRBJ1-5; D gene uncertain. The CDR3 totals 13 residues. The V and J ends lost 4 bases and 9 bases respectively, with 13 bases between them. Germline assignment: CDR1 WNHNN and CDR2 SYGVQD (reference sequence). The CDR3 DNA reads TGCGCCAGCAGTGCGAACCCCGTTGGGCCCCAGCATTTT. Amino acid sequence: CASSANPVGPQHF.

This chain connects TRBV4-1 to TRBJ2-6, with 10 nucleotides matching TRBD2. Germline V gene lookup returns CDR1 MGHRA and CDR2 YSYEKL. This CDR3 has 17 residues. J gave up 0 bases and V 6 bases, and 5 bases lay outside the gene matches. The chain's CDR3 is CASRKGLAVSGANVLTF. DNA of the CDR3: TGCGCCAGCAGGAAAGGACTAGCGGTCTCTGGGGCCAACGTCCTGACTTTC.

This clone was counted a single time. This chain joins TRBV7-9 and TRBJ1-3, with unresolved D. V lost 5 bases to trimming and J lost 4 bases, with 15 bases between them. The germline V gene encodes CDR1 SEHNR and CDR2 FQNEAQ (reference sequence). This CDR3 is built from 15 residues. The CDR3 loop reads CASSPPPRWGNTIYF. CDR3 DNA sequence: TGTGCCAGCAGCCCACCCCCGAGATGGGGAAACACCATATATTTT.

The chain combines TRBV5-1 with TRBJ2-1; D may be TRBD1 or TRBD2 (5 bases each). The V and J ends lost 1 base and 7 bases respectively, with 6 bases between them. The length of the CDR3 is 12 residues. Germline V gene lookup returns CDR1 SGHRS and CDR2 YFSETQ. The CDR3 is CASSLWGNEQFF. Here the CDR3 DNA reads TGCGCCAGCAGCTTGTGGGGGAATGAGCAGTTCTTC.

V usage is TRBV28 and J usage is TRBJ2-7, with 8 bases fitting TRBD2. V dropped 2 bases and J dropped 3; count of bases not matched to a gene: 6. The germline gives CDR1 MDHEN, CDR2 SYDVKM. The CDR3 is made up of 15 amino acids. CDR3 sequence reads: CASSLGVAGHYEQYF. In nucleotides, the CDR3 is TGTGCCAGCAGTTTAGGAGTAGCGGGACACTACGAGCAGTACTTC.

The chain links TRBV28 to TRBJ1-4, with D unresolved. Germline-derived CDR1 and CDR2 are MDHEN and SYDVKM. V lost 5 bases, J lost 7 bases, and 17 bases lay in between. There are 15 residues in the CDR3. CDR3 in amino acids: CASSPPRGVSEKLFF. The CDR3, as DNA: TGTGCCAGCAGTCCCCCCCGCGGGGTTAGTGAAAAACTGTTTTTT.

The chain links TRBV6-1 to TRBJ2-2, with 7 bases identical to TRBD1. Germline lookup yields CDR1 MNHNS and CDR2 SASEGT. J lost 0 bases, V lost 6 bases, and 4 bases had no gene match. The CDR3 sequence is 15 residues long. The CDR3: CASSLGTANTGELFF. DNA of the CDR3: TGTGCCAGCAGCCTTGGGACAGCGAACACCGGGGAGCTGTTTTTT.